What follows describes a single T cell receptor beta chain. Per the authors' pipeline: It was from reference gene primer amplification that nucleated cell counts were estimated. The data were produced by immunoSEQ multiplex PCR, yet TCRdb's version contains in-frame clones alone and is incomplete. The DNA was the basis for D and trimming; V, J and clone size are from that table. The sample includes a few hundred thousand clones, about 87% seen only once; the top ten take approximately 8.1%. This sample stems from a study of blood T cell repertoires in COVID-19. Study overall: Specimens from acute and convalescent COVID-19 originated in the United States, Italy and Spain. Nucleic acid was either cDNA or gDNA, and it came from T cells, B-cell-depleted T cells, or PBMCs.

V lost 6 bases and J lost 8; bases outside the gene matches: 4. Germline lookup yields CDR1 SNHLY and CDR2 FYNNEI. This CDR3 is built from 13 residues. The sample taken for sequencing was peripheral blood. The receptor was isolated from a woman in her fifties or sixties who had recovered from COVID-19. The chain combines TRBV2 with TRBJ1-5, with 10 bases lining up with TRBD1. The CDR3 reads CASSRDRGEPQHF. The CDR3 nucleotides read TGTGCCAGCAGCCGGGACAGGGGAGAGCCCCAGCATTTT.